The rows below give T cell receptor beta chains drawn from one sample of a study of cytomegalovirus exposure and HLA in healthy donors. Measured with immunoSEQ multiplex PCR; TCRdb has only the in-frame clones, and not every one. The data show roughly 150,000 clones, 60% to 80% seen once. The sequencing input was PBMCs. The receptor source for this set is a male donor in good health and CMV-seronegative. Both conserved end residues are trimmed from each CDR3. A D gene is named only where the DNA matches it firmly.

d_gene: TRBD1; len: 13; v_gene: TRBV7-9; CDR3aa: ASSSRDSVNSPLH
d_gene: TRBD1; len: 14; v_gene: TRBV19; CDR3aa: ASSPRQGSSGNTIY
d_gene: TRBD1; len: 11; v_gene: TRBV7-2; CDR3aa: ASSSKTGGTQY
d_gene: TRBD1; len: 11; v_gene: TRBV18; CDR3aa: ASSPAGGTEAF
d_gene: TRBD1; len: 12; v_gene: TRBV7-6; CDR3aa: ASSSGQGAETQY
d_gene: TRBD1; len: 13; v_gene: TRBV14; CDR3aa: ASSLQGADGYGYT
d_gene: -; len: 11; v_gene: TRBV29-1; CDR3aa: SATKESGETQY
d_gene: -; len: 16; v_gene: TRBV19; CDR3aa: ASSPQRGRTWINYGYT
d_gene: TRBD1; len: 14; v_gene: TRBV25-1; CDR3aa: ASSVIFGTGDTEAF
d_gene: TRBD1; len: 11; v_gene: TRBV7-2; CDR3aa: ASSTGQVYGYT
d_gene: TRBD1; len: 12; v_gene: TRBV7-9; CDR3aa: ASSSQGVITEAF
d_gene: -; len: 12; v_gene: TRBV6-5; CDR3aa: ASSYGSASYEQY
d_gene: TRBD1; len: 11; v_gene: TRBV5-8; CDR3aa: ASIKGTGYGYT
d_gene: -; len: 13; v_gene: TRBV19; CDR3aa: ASTPGGFANEKLF
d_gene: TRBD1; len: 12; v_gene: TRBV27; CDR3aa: ASSSTRTGVGYT
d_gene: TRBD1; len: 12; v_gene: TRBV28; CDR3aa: ASISDRGVEKLF
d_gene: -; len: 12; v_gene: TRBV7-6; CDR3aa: ASSSTGSTDTQY
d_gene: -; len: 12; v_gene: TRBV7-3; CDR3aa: ASSLNGESEKLF
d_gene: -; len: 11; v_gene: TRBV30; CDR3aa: AWSVRGMEGYT
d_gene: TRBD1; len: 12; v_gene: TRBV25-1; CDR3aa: ASREQGRYTEAF
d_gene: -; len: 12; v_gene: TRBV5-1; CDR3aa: ASSPGTPGDEQF
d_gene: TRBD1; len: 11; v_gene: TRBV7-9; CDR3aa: SSHTGGAGGYT
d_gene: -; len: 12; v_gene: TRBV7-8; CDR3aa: ASSLGGTTGTQY
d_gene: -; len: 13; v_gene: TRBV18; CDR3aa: ASSPAGKGDYGYT
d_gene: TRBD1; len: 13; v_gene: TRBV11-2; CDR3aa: ASRDRVGNTGELF
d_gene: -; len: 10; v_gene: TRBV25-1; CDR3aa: ASRGLDYGYT
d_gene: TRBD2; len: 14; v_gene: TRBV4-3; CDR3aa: ASSQGTSASTDTQY
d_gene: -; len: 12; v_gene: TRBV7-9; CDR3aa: SSSSTGFNEKLF
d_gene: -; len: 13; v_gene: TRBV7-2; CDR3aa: ASSIRTGQYTEAF
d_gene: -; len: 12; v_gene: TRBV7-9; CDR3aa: ASSSLGSRTEAF
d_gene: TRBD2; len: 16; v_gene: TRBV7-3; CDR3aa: ASSPTGASGSRADTQY
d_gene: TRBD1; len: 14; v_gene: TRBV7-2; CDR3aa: ASSGWNRGHNQPQH
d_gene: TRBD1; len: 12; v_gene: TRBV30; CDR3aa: AWTRGTGREKLF
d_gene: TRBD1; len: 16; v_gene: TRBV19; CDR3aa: ASSMVGQGSPTNYGYT
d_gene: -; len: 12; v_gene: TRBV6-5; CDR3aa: ASKTGGPNQPQH
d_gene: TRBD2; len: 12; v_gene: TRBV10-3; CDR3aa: AISDRTSASTQY
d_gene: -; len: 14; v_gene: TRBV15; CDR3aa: ATSRDGAGLTGELF
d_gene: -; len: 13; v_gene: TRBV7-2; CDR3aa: ASSLEFGGSQPQH
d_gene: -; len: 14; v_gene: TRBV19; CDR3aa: ASSATDSYSNQPQH